This paragraph reports one T cell receptor beta chain. The data originate from a study of technical replicates of blood from a few donors. Assay used: immunoSEQ multiplex PCR; TCRdb lists only in-frame clones, some missing. The table has tens of thousands of clones, 92% seen once. This sequence originates from a human donor in good health. The sequenced material came from T cells isolated from PBMCs.

The CDR3 sequence is CASSLEGEWTGELFF. The CDR3 bases are TGTGCCAGCAGCTTAGAGGGGGAATGGACCGGGGAGCTGTTTTTT. The chain uses TRBV13 and TRBJ2-2; weak D call: TRBD1 (6 bases). V was pared by 1 base and J by 5 bases, with 11 bases between. The CDR3 totals 15 residues. Germline V gene lookup returns CDR1 PRHDT and CDR2 FYEKMQ (reference sequence).